The clone carrying this T cell receptor beta chain is a singleton in its sample. What it binds is unknown. This entry belongs to a study of T cells in localized non-small cell lung cancer. The V and J ends lost 0 bases and 4 bases respectively, with 14 bases between them. CDR3 length: 16 amino acids. Germline CDR1 and CDR2: SGHNT and YYREEE (reference sequence). Measured with immunoSEQ multiplex PCR; TCRdb has only the in-frame clones, and not every one. Among 45,000 to 65,000 clones listed, 70% to 90% were seen once. Regarding the study as a whole: A median of 57 clones ranked among the top 100 in tumor appeared in adjacent lung. Analysis by sequencing included only one tumor region, so heterogeneity remains possible. Exceeding tumor, uninvolved adjacent lung had the highest T cell clonality. Elevated blood T cell density was associated with longer overall survival.

Here the sequenced sample was peripheral blood, taken before any cancer treatment. The receptor was derived from a man aged 35 to 69 with stage I squamous cell lung carcinoma. The chain is built from TRBV5-4 and TRBJ2-1; D gene unclear. CDR3 residues: CASSLGGLALYNEQFF. The CDR3 nucleotides read TGTGCCAGCAGCTTGGGCGGTCTGGCCCTATACAATGAGCAGTTCTTC.